The entry below describes one TCR beta chain. Its antigen remains unknown. Following autologous stem cell transplantation, relapse occurred in every patient, and exposure to brentuximab vedotin varied. The sample comes from a study of PD-1 blockade in classical Hodgkin lymphoma. Findings and limits, study-wide: Similar baseline diversity was found in complete responders and newly diagnosed patients.

With 5 bases clipped from V and 2 bases from J, the junction kept 6 bases outside the gene matches. Per the germline V gene, CDR1 is SGHTA and CDR2 is FQGNSA. The CDR3 runs to 15 residues. Profiled with immunoSEQ multiplex PCR; TCRdb holds only in-frame clones, not every one. In the table there are 70,000 or so clones, 85% to 95% of which are singletons. The TCR comes from a human donor with classical Hodgkin lymphoma. The chain is built from TRBV7-2 and TRBJ2-1; the match to TRBD1 covers 7 bases. This specimen was peripheral blood mononuclear cells (PBMCs), taken at baseline. For the CDR3, the DNA is TGTGCCAGCAGCCCCTACGGGACAGCCTACAATGAGCAGTTCTTC. Its translation: CASSPYGTAYNEQFF.